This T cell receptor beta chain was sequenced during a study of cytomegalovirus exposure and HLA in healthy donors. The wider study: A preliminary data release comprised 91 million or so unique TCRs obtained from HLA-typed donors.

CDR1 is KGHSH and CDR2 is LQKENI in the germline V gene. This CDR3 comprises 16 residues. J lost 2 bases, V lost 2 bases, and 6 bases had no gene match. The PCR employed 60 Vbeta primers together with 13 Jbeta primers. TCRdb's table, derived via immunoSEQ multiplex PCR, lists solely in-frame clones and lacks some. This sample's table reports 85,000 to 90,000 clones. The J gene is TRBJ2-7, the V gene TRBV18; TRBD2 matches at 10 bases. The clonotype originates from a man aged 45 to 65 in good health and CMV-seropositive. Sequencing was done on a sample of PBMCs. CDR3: CASSPNLAGVAYEQYF. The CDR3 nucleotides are TGTGCCAGCTCACCAAACCTAGCGGGAGTCGCCTACGAGCAGTACTTC.